The 17 T cell receptor beta chains listed next were all sequenced from one sample in a study of cytomegalovirus exposure and HLA in healthy donors. The PCR was carried out with 60 Vbeta primers and 13 Jbeta primers. Data came from immunoSEQ multiplex PCR; TCRdb stores just in-frame clones and leaves some out. The sample shows about 160,000 clones, approximately 80% of them seen only once. Sequencing input: PBMCs. The source is a man between 25 and 39 years old in good health and CMV-seronegative.

The chain carries TRBV28 and TRBJ1-3; D remains ambiguous. V lost 7 bases and J lost 0, with 16 bases in between. CDR1 and CDR2 from the germline V gene are MDHEN and SYDVKM. The CDR3 is 16 amino acids. The CDR3, as DNA: TGTGCCAGCAAGAGGGAAGACGAAACCTCTGGAAACACCATATATTTT. Translating it yields CASKREDETSGNTIYF.

The DNA of the CDR3 is TGCGCCAGCAGCTTGGCGACTACCAGCTCCTACAATGAGCAGTTCTTC. Protein product: CASSLATTSSYNEQFF. The V call is TRBV5-1, the J call TRBJ2-1; maybe TRBD2 (5 bases). The CDR3 is made up of 16 amino acids. Germline V gives CDR1 SGHRS, CDR2 YFSETQ. Trimming removed 0 bases from V and 0 bases from J, with 10 bases in between.

The chain has TRBV5-1 and TRBJ2-1; TRBD2 matches at 11 bases. There are 16 residues in the CDR3. With V trimmed by 0 bases and J by 5 bases, 4 bases remained unmatched. Germline assignment: CDR1 SGHRS and CDR2 YFSETQ. CDR3: CASSLAGTSGHNEQFF. The CDR3 DNA follows: TGCGCCAGCAGCTTGGCCGGGACTAGCGGCCACAATGAGCAGTTCTTC.

V gene TRBV28 combines with J gene TRBJ1-2; 9 nucleotides line up with TRBD1. The CDR3 extends over 16 amino acids. Germline trimming cut 5 bases from V and 5 bases from J; bases unmatched to any gene: 12. The germline gives CDR1 MDHEN, CDR2 SYDVKM. CDR3 sequence (DNA): TGTGCCAGCAGTACGTTAACAGGGGGCGCCGCGTATGGCTACACCTTC. This encodes CASSTLTGGAAYGYTF.

The V and J genes are TRBV11-2 and TRBJ2-2, with TRBD2 as a possible D gene (6 bases). With 3 bases removed from V and 1 base from J, the gap between germline ends came to 12 bases. The CDR3 is made up of 16 amino acids. CDR1 SGHAT and CDR2 FQNNGV come from the germline V gene. The CDR3 loop reads CASSFSSVMNTGELFF. CDR3 DNA: TGTGCCAGCAGCTTCTCTAGCGTGATGAACACCGGGGAGCTGTTTTTT.

V gene TRBV30 combines with J gene TRBJ1-2; D might be TRBD1 (6 bases). The CDR3 contains 13 residues. V was pared by 2 bases and J by 4 bases, with 11 bases between. Looked up from germline, CDR1 is GTSNPN and CDR2 is SVGIG (reference sequence). In DNA, the CDR3 is TGTGCCTGGAGTAGGACAGTTTCCTATGGCTACACCTTC. This codes for CAWSRTVSYGYTF.

The chain combines TRBV9 with TRBJ1-2, with D hard to call. The CDR3 is 14 residues long. Germline loops: CDR1 SGDLS, CDR2 YYNGEE. The V end was cut by 0 bases, the J end by 7 bases, with 13 bases between. This CDR3 reads CASSVGTVMSGYTF. The CDR3 DNA reads as TGTGCCAGCAGCGTAGGGACTGTCATGTCTGGCTACACCTTC.

This chain links TRBV11-1 with TRBJ2-7, with 9 bases fitting TRBD1. J gave up 6 bases and V 3 bases, and 3 bases lay outside the gene matches. The CDR3 sequence is 13 residues long. Germline V gives CDR1 SGHAT, CDR2 FQDESV (reference sequence). CDR3 sequence reads: CASSFRTGAEQYF. The CDR3, as DNA: TGTGCCAGCAGCTTCCGGACAGGGGCCGAGCAGTACTTC.

The V and J genes are TRBV7-2 and TRBJ1-1; 10 positions match TRBD1. The CDR3 is made up of 18 amino acids. J lost 5 bases, V lost 5 bases, and 17 bases had no gene match. Germline V gives CDR1 SGHTA, CDR2 FQGNSA. CDR3 protein: CASSPQGPRTGGGTEAFF. CDR3 sequence (DNA): TGTGCCAGCAGCCCCCAGGGCCCCCGGACAGGGGGAGGGACTGAAGCTTTCTTT.

The genes are TRBV7-8 and TRBJ2-2, with 7 bases that match TRBD1. Trimming at V came to 3 bases and at J to 4 bases, leaving 5 bases not matched to a gene. CDR1 and CDR2 from the germline V gene are SGHVS and FQNEAQ. The CDR3 runs to 15 residues. The CDR3: CASSFISGGTGELFF. The CDR3 coding sequence is TGTGCCAGCAGCTTCATTTCAGGGGGCACCGGGGAGCTGTTTTTT. The complete variable domain, with remaining parts taken from reference TRBV7-8 and TRBJ2-2, reads GAGVSQSPRYKVAKRGQDVALRCDPISGHVSLFWYQQALGQGPEFLTYFQNEAQLDKSGLPSDRFFAERPEGSVSTLKIQRTQQEDSAVYLCASSFISGGTGELFFGEGSRLTVL.

This clone has a handful of counts. The V and J genes are TRBV7-9 and TRBJ1-2; D gene ambiguous. The germline V and J ends were trimmed by 5 bases and 1 base, with 11 bases remaining between them. The CDR3 has 14 residues. Germline CDR1 is SEHNR and CDR2 is FQNEAQ (reference sequence). DNA of the CDR3: TGTGCCAGCAGCGCAGGAGGAGTTAACTATGGCTACACCTTC. Translating it yields CASSAGGVNYGYTF.

The gene calls are TRBV27 and TRBJ1-2, with TRBD1 as a possible D gene (5 bases). The CDR3 covers 14 residues. V lost 3 bases and J lost 0, with 8 bases in between. CDR1 is MNHEY and CDR2 is SMNVEV in the germline V gene (reference sequence). CDR3 amino acids: CASSFRGANYGYTF. CDR3 nucleotides: TGTGCCAGCAGTTTCCGGGGGGCTAACTATGGCTACACCTTC.

The V gene is TRBV13, the J gene TRBJ2-7, with D maybe TRBD2 (6 bases). The CDR3 sequence is 12 residues long. Germline-derived CDR1 and CDR2 are PRHDT and FYEKMQ (reference sequence). Between the trimmed V and J ends, which lost 2 bases and 6 bases, there was a span of 8 bases. The CDR3 protein is CASSLSGGEQYF. The CDR3 DNA reads TGTGCCAGCAGCTTATCCGGGGGCGAGCAGTACTTC.

V and J are TRBV10-2 and TRBJ2-5; 14 positions match TRBD2. With the DNA end fitting TRBJ2-7 better, the J assignment may be wrong. This CDR3 has 17 residues. CDR1 WSHSY and CDR2 SAAADI come from the germline V gene. CDR3 in DNA: TGCGCCAGCAGCCAAATCGGGACTAGCGGGAGCTCCTACGAGCAGTACTTC. Translating gives CASSQIGTSGSSYEQYF.

The rearrangement links TRBV9 to TRBJ1-3, with 10 bases that match TRBD1. The CDR3 totals 16 residues. J gave up 2 bases and V 4 bases, and 6 bases lay outside the gene matches. Germline V gene lookup returns CDR1 SGDLS and CDR2 YYNGEE. CDR3 in amino acids: CASSQGGTGAGNTIYF. The CDR3 DNA follows: TGTGCCAGCAGCCAAGGGGGGACAGGGGCTGGAAACACCATATATTTT.

This clone has a handful of counts. The chain has TRBV23-1 and TRBJ2-3; possible D gene TRBD1, 6 bases. TRBV23-1 is an ORF, with its function uncertain. This CDR3 spans 14 amino acids. V dropped 5 bases and J dropped 3 bases, with 12 bases sitting between them. In DNA form, the CDR3 reads TGCGCCAGCAGTATGAGGGGGTGGACAGATACGCAGTATTTT. Translation gives CASSMRGWTDTQYF.

The CDR3 nucleotides read TGCGCCAGCACCCCCATAAAGGGGCGGCAAGAGACCCAGTACTTC. As protein: CASTPIKGRQETQYF. The chain joins TRBV4-1 to TRBJ2-5; D is possibly TRBD1 (5 bases). The CDR3 sequence is 15 residues long. CDR1 MGHRA and CDR2 YSYEKL come from the germline V gene. V lost 7 bases to trimming and J lost 2 bases, with 17 bases between them.